This TCR beta chain emerged from a study of blood T cell repertoires in COVID-19. The wider study: Specimens from acute and convalescent COVID-19 originated in the United States, Italy and Spain.

Some clones are missing from TCRdb's copy, which holds only in-frame ones; the method was immunoSEQ multiplex PCR. There are about 340,000 clones in the sample; around 83% occur only once, and about 2.7% lies in the top ten. This clone turned up a few times. Sequenced: peripheral blood. This TCR was sampled from a man between 25 and 39 years old with active or convalescent COVID-19.

As DNA, the CDR3 is TGTGCCACCAGCGGGAGCTCCTACAATGAGCAGTTCTTC. This translates into CATSGSSYNEQFF. The chain couples TRBV24-1 to TRBJ2-1; the D gene is possibly TRBD2 (6 bases). Per the germline V gene, CDR1 is KGHDR and CDR2 is SFDVKD. Trimming left V 7 bases short and J 0 bases short, with 6 bases between. This CDR3 spans 13 amino acids.